Listed below are T cell receptor beta chains from one sample, sequenced in a study of T cell repertoires in cytomegalovirus infection. TCRdb reanalysed the reads using MiXCR and keeps one entry per CDR3 protein. The profile covers some 800,000 distinct CDR3 sequences, with about 29% appearing a single time and about an eighth taken by the ten largest. These receptors' antigens are unknown. The sequences come from cultured CD8+ T cells from PBMCs, collected from culture after CMV antigen stimulation. Source of these receptors: a human donor in good health (CMV status not recorded). Some clones in this sample may be carry-over from other donors' samples. The CDR3 runs from the conserved cysteine through the conserved F or W. D genes are given only for firm matches. Some rows have no size entry. The others give once, few or many, or a class for an expanded clone.

d_call	clone_size	v_call	j_call	cdr3_aa	cdr3_nt
TRBD2	NA	TRBV5-1	TRBJ2-3	CASSYQRGGSTDTQYF	TGCGCCAGCAGCTACCAGCGGGGGGGGAGCACAGATACGCAGTATTTT
NA	many	TRBV3-1	TRBJ1-5	CASSQDRGSHQPQHF	TGTGCCAGCAGCCAAGATCGCGGCTCGCATCAGCCCCAGCATTTT
TRBD1	once	TRBV27	TRBJ1-1	CASNVIGTGNIMNTEAFF	TGTGCCAGCAACGTGATCGGGACAGGGAATATTATGAACACTGAAGCTTTCTTT
NA	few	TRBV6-2/TRBV6-3	TRBJ1-1	CASSLPLDRMNTEAFF	TGTGCCAGCAGCCTCCCACTCGACAGGATGAACACTGAAGCTTTCTTT
NA	many	TRBV7-9	TRBJ1-5	CASSRSGKVQPQHF	TGTGCCAGCAGCAGGTCAGGGAAGGTGCAGCCCCAGCATTTT
NA	NA	TRBV4-3	TRBJ2-1	CASSQDWRPVSNEQFF	TGCGCCAGCAGCCAAGATTGGCGACCGGTAAGCAATGAGCAGTTCTTC
NA	many	TRBV7-2	TRBJ1-5	CASSPSGTVNNQPQHF	TGTGCCAGCAGCCCCTCAGGAACAGTCAACAATCAGCCCCAGCATTTT
TRBD1	NA	TRBV6-8	TRBJ1-5	CASSYSRQGARQPQHF	TGTGCCAGCAGTTACTCTCGACAGGGTGCAAGGCAGCCCCAGCATTTT
TRBD2	NA	TRBV28	TRBJ2-3	CASSLWTSVLPDTQYF	TGTGCCAGCAGTCTCTGGACTAGCGTCCTTCCAGATACGCAGTATTTT
NA	few	TRBV10-2	TRBJ1-1	CASRGPQGGTEAFF	TGCGCCAGCAGGGGCCCCCAGGGCGGCACTGAAGCTTTCTTT
NA	NA	TRBV28	TRBJ2-5	CASSPRQEETQYF	TGTGCCAGCAGCCCAAGGCAGGAAGAGACCCAGTACTTC
NA	NA	TRBV5-1	TRBJ2-7	CASSLVVHEQYF	TGCGCCAGCAGCTTGGTGGTCCACGAGCAGTACTTC
NA	few	TRBV12-3/TRBV12-4	TRBJ2-7	CASSLSYYEQYF	TGTGCCAGCAGTTTGTCCTATTACGAGCAGTACTTC
NA	NA	TRBV27	TRBJ2-1	CASSFSRETTEQFF	TGTGCCAGCAGTTTTAGCCGGGAGACCACTGAGCAGTTCTTC
TRBD2	NA	TRBV29-1	TRBJ2-7	CSVETSGSYEQYF	TGCAGCGTTGAGACTAGCGGCTCCTACGAGCAGTACTTC
NA	few	TRBV7-9	TRBJ2-1	CASSGRGNEQFF	TGTGCCAGCAGCGGCAGGGGCAATGAGCAGTTCTTC
NA	few	TRBV6-2/TRBV6-3	TRBJ2-2	CASSYRYRVEINTGELFF	TGTGCCAGCAGTTACAGGTACAGGGTGGAAATTAACACCGGGGAGCTGTTTTTT
TRBD2	few	TRBV7-9	TRBJ2-5	CASSFGLAGWETQYF	TGTGCCAGCAGCTTCGGACTAGCGGGCTGGGAGACCCAGTACTTC
NA	few	TRBV19	TRBJ1-4	CASSIGGPREKLFF	TGTGCCAGTAGTATTGGGGGGCCGCGTGAAAAACTGTTTTTT
TRBD1	NA	TRBV7-2	TRBJ2-1	CASSYSTGSYYNEQFF	TGTGCCAGCAGCTATTCGACAGGGTCTTACTACAATGAGCAGTTCTTC
TRBD2	many	TRBV6-6	TRBJ2-5	CASSFRASGWRETQYF	TGTGCCAGCAGTTTTCGGGCTAGCGGGTGGAGGGAGACCCAGTACTTC
NA	NA	TRBV19	TRBJ1-5	CASSIVAVQVLSNQPQHF	TGTGCCAGTAGTATCGTGGCAGTCCAAGTCCTTAGCAATCAGCCCCAGCATTTT
TRBD1	few	TRBV6-6	TRBJ1-1	CASSYSGQGYAEAFF	TGTGCCAGCAGTTACTCGGGACAGGGCTACGCTGAAGCTTTCTTT
NA	few	TRBV7-6	TRBJ2-1	CASSLVLVGDNEQFF	TGTGCCAGCAGCTTAGTGCTAGTAGGGGACAATGAGCAGTTCTTC
NA	NA	TRBV27	TRBJ1-5	CASSLPKGGSNQPQHF	TGTGCCAGCAGCCTCCCGAAGGGGGGTAGCAATCAGCCCCAGCATTTT
NA	few	TRBV7-6	TRBJ1-6	CASSLWGRTAYNSPLHF	TGTGCCAGCAGCTTATGGGGACGGACCGCATATAATTCACCCCTCCACTTT
NA	many	TRBV19	TRBJ1-2	CASGTVAYGYTF	TGTGCCAGTGGAACAGTTGCGTATGGCTACACCTTC
TRBD1	NA	TRBV27	TRBJ2-5	CASGRTGLPQETQYF	TGTGCCAGCGGGAGGACAGGGTTGCCCCAAGAGACCCAGTACTTC
TRBD2	few	TRBV11-3	TRBJ2-1	CASSPYSGVYNEQFF	TGTGCCAGCAGCCCTTACAGCGGGGTGTACAATGAGCAGTTCTTC
NA	NA	TRBV27	TRBJ1-1	CASSPRGFVENTEAFF	TGTGCCAGCAGTCCACGGGGCTTCGTAGAGAACACTGAAGCTTTCTTT
TRBD2	few	TRBV7-6	TRBJ2-1	CASSPLAGANDEQFF	TGTGCTAGCAGCCCACTAGCGGGGGCCAACGATGAGCAGTTCTTC
NA	NA	TRBV6-6	TRBJ1-1	CASSYGQVYTEAFF	TGTGCCAGCAGTTACGGGCAGGTGTACACTGAAGCTTTCTTT
NA	NA	TRBV14	TRBJ1-2	CASSGGPGDYGYTF	TGTGCCAGCAGTGGGGGGCCAGGGGACTATGGCTACACCTTC
NA	few	TRBV28	TRBJ2-5	CASSEAGVSETQYF	TGTGCCAGCAGTGAGGCAGGGGTATCGGAGACCCAGTACTTC
NA	few	TRBV12-3/TRBV12-4	TRBJ1-1	CASSFPGMNTEAFF	TGTGCCAGCAGTTTCCCGGGAATGAACACTGAAGCTTTCTTT
TRBD2	NA	TRBV7-9	TRBJ2-2	CASSQHYRLAGGTNTGELFF	TGTGCCAGCAGCCAACACTATCGACTAGCGGGGGGAACGAACACCGGGGAGCTGTTTTTT
NA	many	TRBV7-2	TRBJ1-2	CASSKRQGSYGYTF	TGTGCCAGCAGCAAAAGGCAGGGATCCTATGGCTACACCTTC
NA	few	TRBV6-2/TRBV6-3	TRBJ2-2	CASTYSSRELFF	TGTGCCAGCACTTACTCCTCCCGGGAGCTGTTTTTT
NA	NA	TRBV7-6	TRBJ2-5	CASSLGQSRETQYF	TGTGCCAGCAGCTTAGGCCAGTCGCGAGAGACCCAGTACTTC
TRBD1	many	TRBV7-9	TRBJ2-1	CASSRQGNNEQFF	TGTGCCAGCAGCCGACAGGGTAACAATGAGCAGTTCTTC
TRBD1	once	TRBV28	TRBJ1-4	CASSSLATGTGRTAQLFF	TGTGCCAGCAGTTCCCTCGCCACGGGGACAGGGAGGACAGCTCAACTGTTTTTT
TRBD2	NA	TRBV27	TRBJ2-3	CASSFWAGELTDTQYF	TGTGCCAGCAGTTTCTGGGCGGGGGAACTCACAGATACGCAGTATTTT
TRBD1	NA	TRBV5-1	TRBJ2-1	CASSLWADRVRDEQFF	TGCGCCAGCAGCCTATGGGCGGACAGGGTACGGGATGAGCAGTTCTTC
TRBD1	NA	TRBV11-2	TRBJ2-3	CASSSPGTGDNTQYF	TGTGCCAGCAGCTCCCCCGGGACAGGGGACAATACGCAGTATTTT
NA	few	TRBV7-8	TRBJ2-5	CASRARGGETQYF	TGTGCCAGCAGAGCCAGGGGGGGGGAGACCCAGTACTTC
NA	NA	TRBV27	TRBJ1-2	CASSPYLGGPYGYTF	TGTGCCAGCAGTCCTTATCTGGGTGGGCCCTATGGCTACACCTTC
NA	few	TRBV6-2/TRBV6-3	TRBJ1-5	CASSSLWGDPNQPQHF	TGTGCCAGCAGTTCCCTCTGGGGGGACCCCAATCAGCCCCAGCATTTT
NA	NA	TRBV12-3/TRBV12-4	TRBJ2-7	CASSTGTPDYEQYF	TGTGCCAGCAGTACCGGGACACCCGACTACGAGCAGTACTTC
TRBD1	few	TRBV6-5	TRBJ2-1	CASRPSTGALTYNEQFF	TGTGCCAGCAGACCTTCCACAGGGGCCCTAACCTACAATGAGCAGTTCTTC
TRBD2	NA	TRBV4-1	TRBJ2-5	CASSQAGRGVETQYF	TGCGCCAGCAGCCAAGCCGGGAGGGGGGTCGAGACCCAGTACTTC